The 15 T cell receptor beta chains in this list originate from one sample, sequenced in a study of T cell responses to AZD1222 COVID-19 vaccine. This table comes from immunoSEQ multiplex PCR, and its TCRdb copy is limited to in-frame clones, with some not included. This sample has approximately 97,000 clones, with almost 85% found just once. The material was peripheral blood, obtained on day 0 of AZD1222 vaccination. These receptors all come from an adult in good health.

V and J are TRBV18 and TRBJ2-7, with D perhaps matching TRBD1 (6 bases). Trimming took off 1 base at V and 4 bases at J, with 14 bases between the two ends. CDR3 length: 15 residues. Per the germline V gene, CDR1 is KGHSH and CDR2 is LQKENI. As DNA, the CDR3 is TGTGCCAGCTCACCACAGAGGACAGTTGAGTACGAGCAGTACGTC. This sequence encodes CASSPQRTVEYEQYV.

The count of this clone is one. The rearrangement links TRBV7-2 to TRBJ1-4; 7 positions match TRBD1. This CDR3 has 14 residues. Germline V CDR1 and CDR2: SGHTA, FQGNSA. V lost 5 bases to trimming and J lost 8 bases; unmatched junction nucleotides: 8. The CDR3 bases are TGTGCCAGCAGCCAAACAGGGGCTGGGGAAAAACTGTTTTTT. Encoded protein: CASSQTGAGEKLFF.

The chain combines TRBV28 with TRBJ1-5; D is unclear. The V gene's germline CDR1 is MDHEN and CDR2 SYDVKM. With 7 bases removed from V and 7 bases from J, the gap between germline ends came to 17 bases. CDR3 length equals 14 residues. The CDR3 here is CASIHSAGGQPQHF. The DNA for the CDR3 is TGTGCCAGCATCCACTCGGCGGGCGGCCAGCCCCAGCATTTT.

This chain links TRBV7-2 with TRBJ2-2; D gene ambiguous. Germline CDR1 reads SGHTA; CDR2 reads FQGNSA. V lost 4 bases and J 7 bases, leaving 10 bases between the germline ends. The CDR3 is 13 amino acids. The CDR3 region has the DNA TGTGCCAGCAGCTCCTGGGGAAACGGGGAGCTGTTTTTT. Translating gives CASSSWGNGELFF.

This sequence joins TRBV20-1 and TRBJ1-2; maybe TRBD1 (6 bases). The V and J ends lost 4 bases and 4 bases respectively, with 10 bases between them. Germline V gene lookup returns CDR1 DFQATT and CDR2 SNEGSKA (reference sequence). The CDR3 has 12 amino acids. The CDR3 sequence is CSAIDRIYGYTF. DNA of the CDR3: TGCAGTGCTATTGACAGGATCTATGGCTACACCTTC.

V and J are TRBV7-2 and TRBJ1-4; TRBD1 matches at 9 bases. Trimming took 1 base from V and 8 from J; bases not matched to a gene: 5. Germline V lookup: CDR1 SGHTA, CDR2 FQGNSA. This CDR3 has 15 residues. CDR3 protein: CASSLVGQGSEKLFF. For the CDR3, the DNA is TGTGCCAGCAGCTTAGTCGGACAGGGGTCCGAAAAACTGTTTTTT.

CDR3: CASSSKGYGYTF. CDR3 bases: TGTGCCAGCAGCAGCAAGGGCTATGGCTACACCTTC. The rearrangement links TRBV6-5 to TRBJ1-2, with D unclear. CDR1 MNHEY and CDR2 SVGAGI come from the germline V gene. V lost 6 bases, J lost 4 bases, and 9 bases lay in between. The CDR3 runs to 12 residues.

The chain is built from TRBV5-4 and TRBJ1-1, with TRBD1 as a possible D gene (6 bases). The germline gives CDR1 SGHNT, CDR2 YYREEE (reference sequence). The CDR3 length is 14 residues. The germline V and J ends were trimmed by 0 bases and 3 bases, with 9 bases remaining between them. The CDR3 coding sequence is TGTGCCAGCAGCTTGGTGGGGGCAGACACTGAAGCTTTCTTT. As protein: CASSLVGADTEAFF.

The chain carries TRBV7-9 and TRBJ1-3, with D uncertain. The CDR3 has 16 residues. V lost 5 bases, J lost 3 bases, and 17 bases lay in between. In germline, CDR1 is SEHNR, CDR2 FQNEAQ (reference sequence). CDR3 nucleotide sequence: TGTGCCAGCAGCCCACGAGTGGGAAGGGATGGAAACACCATATATTTT. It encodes CASSPRVGRDGNTIYF.

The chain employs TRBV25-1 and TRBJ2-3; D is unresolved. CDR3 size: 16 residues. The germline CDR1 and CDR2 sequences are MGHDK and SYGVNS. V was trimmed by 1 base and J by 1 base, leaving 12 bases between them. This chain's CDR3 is CASSEFTRQGTDTQYF. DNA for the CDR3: TGTGCCAGCAGTGAATTCACCCGTCAAGGCACAGATACGCAGTATTTT.

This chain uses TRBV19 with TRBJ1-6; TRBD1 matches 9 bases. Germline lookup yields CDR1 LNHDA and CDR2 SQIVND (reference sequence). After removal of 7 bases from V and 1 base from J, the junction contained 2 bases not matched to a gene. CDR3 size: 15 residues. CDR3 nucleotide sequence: TGTGCCAGTATGGGGACAGGGTCCTATAATTCACCCCTCCACTTT. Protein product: CASMGTGSYNSPLHF.

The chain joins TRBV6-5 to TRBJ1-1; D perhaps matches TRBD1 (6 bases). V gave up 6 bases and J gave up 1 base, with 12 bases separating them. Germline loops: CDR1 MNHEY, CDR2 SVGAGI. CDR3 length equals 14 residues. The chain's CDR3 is CASSGQKPNTEAFF. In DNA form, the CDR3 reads TGTGCCAGCAGCGGACAGAAACCGAACACTGAAGCTTTCTTT.

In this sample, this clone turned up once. The CDR3 region is CASSLGTGGGYGYTF. CDR3 sequence (DNA): TGTGCCAGCAGCTTAGGGACAGGGGGCGGCTATGGCTACACCTTC. The V call is TRBV7-2, the J call TRBJ1-2; TRBD1 matches at 11 bases. CDR1 SGHTA and CDR2 FQGNSA come from the germline V gene. V lost 1 base and J lost 4; bases outside the gene matches: 2. CDR3 length equals 15 residues.

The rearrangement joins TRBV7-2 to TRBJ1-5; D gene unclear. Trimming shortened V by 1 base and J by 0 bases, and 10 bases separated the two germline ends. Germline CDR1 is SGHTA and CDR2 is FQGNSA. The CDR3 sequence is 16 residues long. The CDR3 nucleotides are TGTGCCAGCAGCTTAGACTCAGCTTATAGCAATCAGCCCCAGCATTTT. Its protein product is CASSLDSAYSNQPQHF.

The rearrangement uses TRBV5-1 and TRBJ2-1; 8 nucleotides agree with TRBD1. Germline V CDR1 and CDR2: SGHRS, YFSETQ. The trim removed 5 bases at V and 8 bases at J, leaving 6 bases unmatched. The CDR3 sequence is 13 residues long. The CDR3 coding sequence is TGCGCCAGCAGACAGGGGACAGGCGATGAGCAGTTCTTC. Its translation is CASRQGTGDEQFF.